This entry lists 28 T cell receptor beta chains sequenced from one sample in a study of blood T cell repertoires in COVID-19. Profiling relied on immunoSEQ multiplex PCR, and the TCRdb table lists in-frame clones only, not all of them. In the table there are about 65,000 clones, about 81% of which are singletons. The sample was peripheral blood. These receptors all stem from an elderly man with acute or convalescent COVID-19.

This clone showed up just a few times. The genes are TRBV30 and TRBJ1-4; unclear D gene. Trimming shortened V by 3 bases and J by 5 bases, and 16 bases separated the two germline ends. Germline CDR1 GTSNPN, CDR2 SVGIG (reference sequence). The CDR3 sequence is 15 residues long. The CDR3 DNA reads as TGTGCCTGGAGCCCCCTGGGAGGACTCAATGAAAAACTGTTTTTT. It is translated as CAWSPLGGLNEKLFF.

This chain links TRBV6-1 with TRBJ1-3, with D perhaps TRBD1 (6 bases). Deletions cut 1 base from V and 2 bases from J, with 21 bases between. Germline V CDR1 and CDR2: MNHNS, SASEGT. This CDR3 has 19 residues. DNA of the CDR3: TGTGCCAGCAGTGAAGAAGCGGCCGTACAGGGCTTGGCTGGAAACACCATATATTTT. Translation gives CASSEEAAVQGLAGNTIYF.

The CDR3 DNA reads as TGTGCCAGCAGCCATACGAGGACTGGCAACTCTGAAGCTTTCTTT. This translates into CASSHTRTGNSEAFF. The chain joins TRBV4-2 to TRBJ1-1; the D is unclear. In germline, CDR1 is LGHNA, CDR2 YNFKEQ. Trimming took 3 bases from V and 6 from J, leaving 17 bases between them. There are 15 residues in the CDR3.

Comments on this clone: At one end, the junction sequence differs from germline, possibly due to a read error. The chain is built from TRBV3-1 (or the pseudogene TRBV3-2) and TRBJ1-1; D unresolved. The V gene's germline CDR1 is LGHDT and CDR2 YNNKEL (reference sequence). The CDR3 is made up of 14 amino acids. This chain's CDR3 is CASTQHGTYTEAFF. The CDR3 DNA is TGTGCCAGCACCCAACACGGTACCTACACTGAAGCTTTCTTT.

The J gene is TRBJ1-2, the V gene TRBV6-1; 7 bases align to TRBD1. With V trimmed by 3 bases and J by 1 base, 5 bases remained unmatched. The CDR3 totals 15 residues. Germline-derived CDR1 and CDR2 are MNHNS and SASEGT. CDR3 protein: CASSEGTANNYGYTF. For the CDR3, the DNA is TGTGCCAGCAGTGAGGGGACAGCGAATAACTATGGCTACACCTTC.

The V gene is TRBV6-5, the J gene TRBJ1-6, with D possibly TRBD1 on 5 matching bases. Per germline, CDR1 MNHEY and CDR2 SVGAGI. V dropped 2 bases and J dropped 10 bases, with 18 bases sitting between them. The CDR3 covers 16 residues. CDR3 DNA: TGTGCCAGCAGTTACCCAGGGAGGGCGAGGAGATCACCCCTCCACTTT. This translates into CASSYPGRARRSPLHF.

V usage is TRBV7-9 and J usage is TRBJ2-5; 10 nucleotides line up with TRBD2. The germline CDR1 and CDR2 sequences are SEHNR and FQNEAQ (reference sequence). V was clipped by 2 bases and J by 7 bases; unmatched bases: 10. This CDR3 region has 16 residues. CDR3 nucleotides: TGTGCCAGCAGCTTACAGCGGGGGGGTACTTGGGGGACCCAGTACTTC. Its protein product is CASSLQRGGTWGTQYF.

This chain links TRBV15 with TRBJ1-2, with 9 bases lining up with TRBD1. Germline CDR1 reads LNHNV; CDR2 reads YYDKDF (reference sequence). This CDR3 is 14 amino acids long. The trim removed 4 bases at V and 8 bases at J, leaving 8 bases unmatched. CDR3 DNA: TGTGCCACCAGCAAGGGGACAGGGAGTTGGGGCTACACCTTC. Translating it yields CATSKGTGSWGYTF.

The chain links TRBV5-5 to TRBJ1-6, with D perhaps matching TRBD1 (5 bases). V lost 1 base to trimming and J lost 9 bases, with 14 bases between them. Germline V lookup: CDR1 SGHKS, CDR2 YYEKEE (reference sequence). This CDR3 is 15 amino acids long. CDR3: CASSLHDRLTSPLHF. The CDR3 nucleotides are TGTGCCAGCAGCTTGCATGACAGACTGACTTCACCCCTCCACTTT.

The chain links TRBV29-1 to TRBJ2-3, with D maybe TRBD1 (5 bases). The germline V gene has CDR1 SQVTM and CDR2 ANQGSEA. The CDR3 consists of 15 residues. V was pared by 2 bases and J by 1 base, with 13 bases between. The DNA for the CDR3 is TGCAGCGTTGAAAGGGGTTTGACCGGCACAGATACGCAGTATTTT. This gives the protein CSVERGLTGTDTQYF.

The V call is TRBV20-1, the J call TRBJ1-2; TRBD1 is a possible D gene (5 bases). The CDR3 runs 15 residues. The V and J ends lost 3 bases and 3 bases respectively, with 17 bases between them. Germline V gene sequence: CDR1 DFQATT, CDR2 SNEGSKA (reference sequence). The CDR3 loop reads CSASSAGRDHYGYTF. CDR3 in DNA: TGCAGTGCTAGTTCGGCAGGGCGAGATCACTATGGCTACACCTTC.

This chain uses TRBV6-5 with TRBJ2-7; weak D call: TRBD2 (6 bases). In germline, CDR1 is MNHEY, CDR2 SVGAGI. There are 15 residues in the CDR3. V was clipped by 7 bases and J by 1 base, with 17 bases between them. The CDR3 coding sequence is TGTGCCAGCATCCGCCAGCCGACTAGGTCCTACGAGCAGTACTTC. Residues: CASIRQPTRSYEQYF.

The chain links TRBV19 to TRBJ1-2; 10 nucleotides match TRBD1. CDR1 is LNHDA and CDR2 is SQIVND in the germline V gene (reference sequence). The CDR3 length is 19 residues. Unmatched junction bases numbered 13, after V lost 3 bases and J lost 0 bases. The CDR3 DNA is TGTGCCAGTAGTATGGTATCGACAGGGGGCGTCCCAGCTAACTATGGCTACACCTTC. Its protein product is CASSMVSTGGVPANYGYTF.

The chain combines TRBV7-9 with TRBJ2-2, with 11 bases fitting TRBD1. J lost 4 bases, V lost 5 bases, and 12 bases had no gene match. CDR1 and CDR2 (germline): SEHNR, FQNEAQ (reference sequence). The CDR3 sequence is 18 residues long. In nucleotides, the CDR3 is TGTGCCAGCAGCCGGACAGGGGGCCACGTCTTTAGCACCGGGGAGCTGTTTTTT. Translated, it gives CASSRTGGHVFSTGELFF.

The rearrangement joins TRBV11-3 to TRBJ1-5; TRBD1 might be the D (5 bases). Looked up from germline, CDR1 is SGHNT and CDR2 is YENEEA. The V gene lost 4 bases and the J gene lost 9 bases, with 10 bases spanning the gap. The CDR3 is 12 residues long. This chain's CDR3 is CASSSDQGPQHF. DNA for the CDR3: TGTGCCAGCAGCTCCGACCAGGGGCCCCAGCATTTT.

This rearrangement joins TRBV30 to TRBJ1-1, with a weak D call TRBD1 (6 bases). Germline CDR1 is GTSNPN and CDR2 is SVGIG (reference sequence). Deletions cut 5 bases from V and 0 bases from J, with 10 bases between. The CDR3 spans 13 residues. This CDR3 is CAWAGQLNTEAFF. The CDR3 DNA sequence: TGTGCCTGGGCGGGACAACTGAACACTGAAGCTTTCTTT.

The V gene is TRBV7-6, the J gene TRBJ2-5, with a weak D call TRBD2 (7 bases). Germline V gives CDR1 SGHVS, CDR2 FNYEAQ. V shed 1 base and J shed 5 bases, with 17 bases lying between them. The CDR3 has 16 amino acids. CDR3 protein: CASSLVGGPSPETQYF. The DNA of the CDR3 is TGTGCCAGCAGCTTAGTGGGGGGGCCGAGTCCGGAGACCCAGTACTTC.

Here the CDR3 reads CASSIGQGRAGANVLTF. The CDR3, as DNA: TGTGCCAGTAGTATCGGACAGGGAAGAGCTGGGGCCAACGTCCTGACTTTC. This chain links TRBV19 with TRBJ2-6, with 8 bases fitting TRBD1. V dropped 3 bases and J dropped 2; count of bases not matched to a gene: 6. Germline loops: CDR1 LNHDA, CDR2 SQIVND (reference sequence). The CDR3 totals 17 residues.

The V call is TRBV29-1, the J call TRBJ1-2, with D perhaps matching TRBD1 (6 bases). The CDR3 has 12 amino acids. Trimming pared 2 bases from V and 8 bases from J, leaving 12 bases between. Germline V gives CDR1 SQVTM, CDR2 ANQGSEA. CDR3 region: CSVEKDSHGYTF. In DNA form, the CDR3 reads TGCAGCGTTGAAAAGGACAGCCACGGCTACACCTTC.

The chain has TRBV7-2 and TRBJ2-5, with TRBD2 identical over 7 bases. The V gene end was trimmed by 3 bases and the J gene end by 4 bases; junction bases not matched to a gene: 11. The CDR3 runs to 16 residues. Germline V gene sequence: CDR1 SGHTA, CDR2 FQGNSA. This chain's CDR3 is CASSLGAGRTPETQYF. The DNA of the CDR3 is TGTGCCAGCAGCTTGGGAGCGGGGCGCACCCCAGAGACCCAGTACTTC.

V usage is TRBV5-6 and J usage is TRBJ1-3, with TRBD1 identical over 9 bases. Trimming cost V 4 bases and J 7 bases; bases outside gene matches: 9. The CDR3 has 15 amino acids. Germline V gene sequence: CDR1 SGHDT, CDR2 YYEEEE. CDR3 DNA sequence: TGTGCCAGCAGCCGTACCGGGACAGGGACCAACACCATATATTTT. This gives the protein CASSRTGTGTNTIYF.

This sequence joins TRBV2 and TRBJ2-5; 7 nucleotides agree with TRBD1. The CDR3 has 14 amino acids. The V gene end was trimmed by 6 bases and the J gene end by 2 bases; junction bases not matched to a gene: 6. Per germline, CDR1 SNHLY and CDR2 FYNNEI. This CDR3 reads CASSRQGIQETQYF. The CDR3 DNA is TGTGCCAGCAGCCGACAGGGCATACAAGAGACCCAGTACTTC.

The rearrangement links TRBV5-1 to TRBJ1-2; the D gene is possibly TRBD1 (6 bases). Germline assignment: CDR1 SGHRS and CDR2 YFSETQ. With 4 bases removed from V and 4 bases from J, the gap between germline ends came to 20 bases. The CDR3 extends over 16 amino acids. The CDR3 is CASSPTTSGTLYGYTF. The DNA for the CDR3 is TGCGCCAGCAGCCCCACCACCTCCGGGACACTCTATGGCTACACCTTC.

CDR3 bases: TGTGCCAGCAGTAAACCGGGACAGAGCTCCTACGAGCAGTACTTC. Translated: CASSKPGQSSYEQYF. The chain recombines TRBV6-5 with TRBJ2-7; 7 bases are a match to TRBD1. Losses at the gene ends were 5 bases for V and 0 bases for J; bases not matched to a gene: 7. CDR1 and CDR2 (germline): MNHEY, SVGAGI. The CDR3 runs 15 residues.

The chain employs TRBV3-1 (or the pseudogene TRBV3-2) and TRBJ1-1; 8 positions match TRBD1. CDR3 length: 15 amino acids. From germline, CDR1 is LGHDT and CDR2 YNNKEL (reference sequence). With V trimmed by 4 bases and J by 1 base, 5 bases remained unmatched. As DNA, the CDR3 is TGTGCCAGCAGCCCTTGGACAGGGTCGAACACTGAAGCTTTCTTT. Protein product: CASSPWTGSNTEAFF.

This clone was counted at least ten times. The V gene is TRBV19, the J gene TRBJ1-6; possible D gene TRBD1, 5 bases. Germline V gene lookup returns CDR1 LNHDA and CDR2 SQIVND (reference sequence). The CDR3 consists of 14 residues. Deletions cut 7 bases from V and 7 bases from J, with 14 bases between. Here the CDR3 DNA reads TGTGCCAGTAAGACGCAGGGATACAATTCACCCCTCCACTTT. It translates to CASKTQGYNSPLHF.

This clone has a handful of counts. The chain links TRBV18 to TRBJ1-1, with TRBD1 as a possible D gene (5 bases). CDR3 size: 14 residues. CDR1 KGHSH and CDR2 LQKENI come from the germline V gene. V lost 3 bases and J lost 0, with 8 bases in between. CDR3 loop: CASSPQGLNTEAFF. The CDR3 region has the DNA TGTGCCAGCTCACCTCAGGGATTGAACACTGAAGCTTTCTTT.

The chain carries TRBV7-6 and TRBJ2-2, with 8 bases identical to TRBD1. The CDR3 extends over 16 amino acids. V was pared by 5 bases and J by 6 bases, with 11 bases of the junction left unmatched. The germline CDR1 and CDR2 sequences are SGHVS and FNYEAQ. The CDR3 protein is CASSLDRGPYPGELFF. DNA for the CDR3: TGTGCCAGCAGCCTCGACAGGGGTCCTTACCCCGGGGAGCTGTTTTTT.